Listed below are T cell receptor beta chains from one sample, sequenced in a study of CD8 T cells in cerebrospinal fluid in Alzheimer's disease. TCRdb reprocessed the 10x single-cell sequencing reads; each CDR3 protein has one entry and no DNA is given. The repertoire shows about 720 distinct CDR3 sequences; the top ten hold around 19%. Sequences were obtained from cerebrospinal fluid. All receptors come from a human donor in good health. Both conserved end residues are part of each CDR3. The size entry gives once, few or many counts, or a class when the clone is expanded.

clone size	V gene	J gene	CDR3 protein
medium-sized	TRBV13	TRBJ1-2	CASSTGGLGYGYTF
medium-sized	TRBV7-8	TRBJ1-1	CASSPQRQVEAFF
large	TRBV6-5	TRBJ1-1	CASSYSNRYLNTEAFF
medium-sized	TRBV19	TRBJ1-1	CASSSQFPQGTREAFF